This T cell receptor (beta chain) was identified during a study of Graves' ophthalmopathy and Graves' hyperthyroidism. Amplifying from RNA transcripts, the study obtained TCR beta CDR3 regions. Scientists carried out first-round RT-PCR using HTBI primers and then a second-round multiplex PCR. One entry per CDR3 protein, called by TCRdb with MiXCR from the multiplex PCR reads. Of about 620,000 distinct CDR3 sequences in the sample, about 20% were seen once. Germline CDR1 KGHDR, CDR2 SFDVKD. Deletions cut 4 bases from V and 7 bases from J, with 19 bases between. This CDR3 has 17 amino acids. Hyperthyroidism in these 18- to 65-year-old patients was newly diagnosed, lasting under 2 months. Fresh peripheral blood, 10 ml, was the PBMC source.

The source material was peripheral blood. This sequence joins TRBV24-1 and TRBJ1-6, with TRBD1 as a possible D gene (6 bases). This receptor was identified in a woman between 18 and 29 years old with stable Graves' hyperthyroidism. Some clones in this sample may be carry-over from other donors' samples. The CDR3 region is CATSETRDRNENSPLHF. As DNA, the CDR3 is TGTGCCACCAGTGAAACGAGAGACAGGAATGAGAATTCACCCCTCCACTTT.